The present T cell receptor (beta chain) was sequenced within a study of shared clonotypes between healthy human individuals. Points from the study as a whole: Memory subsets generally showed smaller estimated richness than naive subsets did.

For this clone: Antigen: not known.

Profiling relied on immunoSEQ multiplex PCR, and the TCRdb table lists in-frame clones only, not all of them. Found here are under 2,000,000 clones, about 95% of them singletons; the top ten hold around 1.2%. V dropped 2 bases and J dropped 3 bases, with 17 bases sitting between them. Germline V CDR1 and CDR2: MGHRA, YSYEKL. This CDR3 contains 16 residues. Naive CD8 cells lacked CD45RO, underwent positive selection for CCR7 and left out terminally differentiated effector memory CD45RA+ cells. The origin of this receptor is a man aged 18 to 30 in good health. V usage is TRBV4-1 and J usage is TRBJ2-7; D perhaps matches TRBD1 (5 bases). Material: naive CD8+ T cells sorted from blood. The CDR3 sequence: CASSQSRAQGLYEQYF. The CDR3 nucleotides read TGCGCCAGCAGCCAAAGCCGGGCCCAGGGCCTCTACGAGCAGTACTTC.